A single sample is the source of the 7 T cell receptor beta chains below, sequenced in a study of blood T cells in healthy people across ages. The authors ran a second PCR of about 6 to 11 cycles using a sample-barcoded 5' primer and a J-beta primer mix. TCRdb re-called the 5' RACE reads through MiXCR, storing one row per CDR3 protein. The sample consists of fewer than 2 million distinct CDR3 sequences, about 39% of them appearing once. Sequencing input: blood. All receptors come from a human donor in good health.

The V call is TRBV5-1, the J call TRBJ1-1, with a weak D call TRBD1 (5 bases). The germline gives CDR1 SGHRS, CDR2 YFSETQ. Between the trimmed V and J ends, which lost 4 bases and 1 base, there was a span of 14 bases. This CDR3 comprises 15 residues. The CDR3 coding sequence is TGCGCCAGCAGCCTAGCGGGACCGACGAACACTGAAGCTTTCTTT. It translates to CASSLAGPTNTEAFF.

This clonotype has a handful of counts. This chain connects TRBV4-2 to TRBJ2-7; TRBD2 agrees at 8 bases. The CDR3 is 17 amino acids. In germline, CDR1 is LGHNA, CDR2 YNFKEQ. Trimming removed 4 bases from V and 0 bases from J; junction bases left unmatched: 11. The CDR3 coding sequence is TGTGCCAGCAGCCGAATTGCCGGGACTAGTGACTCCTACGAGCAGTACTTC. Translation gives CASSRIAGTSDSYEQYF.

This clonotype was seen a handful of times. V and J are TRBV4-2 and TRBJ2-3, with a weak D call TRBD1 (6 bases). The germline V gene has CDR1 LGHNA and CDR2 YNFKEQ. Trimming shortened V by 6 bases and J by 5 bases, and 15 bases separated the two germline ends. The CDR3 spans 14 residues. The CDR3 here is CASRRRGGRDTQYF. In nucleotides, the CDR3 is TGTGCCAGCAGACGAAGAGGGGGTCGAGATACGCAGTATTTT.

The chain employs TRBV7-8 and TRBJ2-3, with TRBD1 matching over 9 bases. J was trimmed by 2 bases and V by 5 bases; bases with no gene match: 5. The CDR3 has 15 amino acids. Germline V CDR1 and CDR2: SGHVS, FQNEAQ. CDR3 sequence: CASSKDRGVTDTQYF. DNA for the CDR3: TGTGCCAGCAGCAAAGACAGGGGGGTCACAGATACGCAGTATTTT.

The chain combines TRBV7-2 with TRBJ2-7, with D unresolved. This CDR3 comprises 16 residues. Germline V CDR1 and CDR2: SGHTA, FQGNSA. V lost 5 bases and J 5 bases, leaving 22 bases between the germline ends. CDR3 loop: CASSPESPLTYDEQYF. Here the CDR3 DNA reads TGTGCCAGCAGCCCCGAATCCCCCTTGACCTACGACGAGCAGTACTTC.

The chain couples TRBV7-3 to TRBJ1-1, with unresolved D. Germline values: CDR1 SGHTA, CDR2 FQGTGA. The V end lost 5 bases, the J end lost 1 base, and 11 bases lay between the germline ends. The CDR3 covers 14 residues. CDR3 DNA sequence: TGTGCCAGCAGCAGAACGGACCAGAACACTGAAGCTTTCTTT. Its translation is CASSRTDQNTEAFF.

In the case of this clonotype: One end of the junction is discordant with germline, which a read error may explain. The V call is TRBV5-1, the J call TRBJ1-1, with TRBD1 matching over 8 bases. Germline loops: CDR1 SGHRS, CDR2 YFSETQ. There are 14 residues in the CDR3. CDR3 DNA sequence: TGCGCCAGTAGCTTCCAGGGGGCTGGCACTGAAGCTTTCTTT. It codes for CASSFQGAGTEAFF.